These T cell receptor beta chains were read from a single sample in a study of T cell changes during pregnancy in multiple sclerosis. The assay was immunoSEQ multiplex PCR, and TCRdb's table has in-frame clones only and misses some. The repertoire holds fewer than 70,000 clones, with roughly 92% as singletons. Sequencing used peripheral blood, obtained in the second trimester of pregnancy. All receptors derive from a female donor with multiple sclerosis, enrolled in a pregnancy study. Both conserved end residues are trimmed from each CDR3. Size is stated for part of the rows, as once, few or many counts, or as a class when the clone is expanded.

j_call	clone_size	v_call	cdr3_aa
TRBJ2-7	.	TRBV6-5	ASSYSGTGNYEQY
TRBJ1-2	.	TRBV28	ASSPRWTGKYGYT
TRBJ1-2	few	TRBV5-4	ASSYRGQGPIYGYT
TRBJ2-2	.	TRBV18	ASSPGTSGNTGELF
TRBJ2-2	.	TRBV19	ASSSTGPGELF
TRBJ2-3	.	TRBV4-2	ASSQDIGTLTDTQY
TRBJ1-1	.	TRBV9	ASSVGESRGLSTEAF
TRBJ1-5	.	TRBV28	ASRPDRSNQPQH
TRBJ2-7	.	TRBV5-6	ASSLGLTGGGYEQY
TRBJ2-2	.	TRBV11-2	ASSLESTGELF
TRBJ1-1	.	TRBV19	ASHPQRGLGTEAF
TRBJ2-7	.	TRBV7-2	ASSLTGTGPYEQY
TRBJ2-7	.	TRBV7-6	ASSELADSYEQY
TRBJ2-7	.	TRBV19	ASMRRKDSYEQY
TRBJ1-2	.	TRBV19	ASSIAPRAGEHGYT
TRBJ1-5	.	TRBV21-1	ALTRGPFPSNQPQH
TRBJ2-7	.	TRBV10-2	ASSNPGGVRSYEQY
TRBJ2-7	.	TRBV6-5	ASSHNRGYEQY
TRBJ2-1	.	TRBV10-1	ASSDKGQGVPSYNEQF
TRBJ2-1	.	TRBV9	ASSVSTQSGSYGRSSYNEQF
TRBJ1-5	.	TRBV4-1	ASSHNLQGHQPQH
TRBJ2-5	.	TRBV6-6	ASSTYQETQY
TRBJ1-1	.	TRBV30	AWSGDPGRTEAF
TRBJ2-3	few	TRBV2	ASSERTSGSADTQY
TRBJ2-5	.	TRBV10-3	ASAQGRGKETQY
TRBJ2-2	.	TRBV11-2	AVPGLAGSTGELF